The clone carrying this T cell receptor (beta chain) was seen repeatedly, ten times or more. Antigen unknown. The sample originates from a study of T cells in Graves' hyperthyroidism and ophthalmopathy. Those patients with uncontrolled infection, other autoimmune disease, pregnancy or lactation were excluded. Out of over 7.5 ml of fresh peripheral blood came the PBMCs. Germline CDR1 and CDR2: MNHNS and SASEGT. Trimming took 0 bases from V and 6 from J, leaving 14 bases between them. CDR3 length: 16 residues. Whole-study findings and limits: Model-based prediction identified ophthalmopathy a median about 6.8 months prior to its onset. Clonotypes that were expanded in thyroid above 0.001 mostly appeared in blood too.

Amplified TCR beta CDR3 regions derived from RNA transcripts. HTBI primers were the set used in a first-round RT-PCR of the TCR CDR3. TCRdb re-called the multiplex PCR reads through MiXCR, storing one row per CDR3 protein. Among about 570,000 distinct CDR3 sequences listed, about 15% were seen once. The chain joins TRBV6-1 to TRBJ1-4, with D possibly matching TRBD1 (5 bases). The source of this sequence is a woman between 40 and 50 years old with Graves' hyperthyroidism. Sequencing was carried out using blood. CDR3 nucleotide sequence: TGTGCCAGCAGTGAAGCGCAGTGGGGCAGAGATGAAAAACTGTTTTTT. Its protein product is CASSEAQWGRDEKLFF.